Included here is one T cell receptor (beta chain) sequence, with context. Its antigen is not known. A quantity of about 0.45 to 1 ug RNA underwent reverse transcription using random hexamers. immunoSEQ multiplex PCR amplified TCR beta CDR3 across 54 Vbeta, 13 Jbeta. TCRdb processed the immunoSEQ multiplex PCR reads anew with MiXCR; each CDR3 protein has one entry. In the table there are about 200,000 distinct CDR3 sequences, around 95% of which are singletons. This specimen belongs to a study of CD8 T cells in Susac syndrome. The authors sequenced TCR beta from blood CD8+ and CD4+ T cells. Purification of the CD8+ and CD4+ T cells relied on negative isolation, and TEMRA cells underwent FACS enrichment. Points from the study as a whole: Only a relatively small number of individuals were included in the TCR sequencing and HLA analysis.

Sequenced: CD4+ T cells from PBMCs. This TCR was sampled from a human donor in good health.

CDR3 amino acids: CASSPSTNFGKNIQYF. CDR3 DNA sequence: TGTGCCAGCAGCCCATCTACCAACTTCGGCAAAAACATTCAGTACTTC. The chain combines TRBV3-1 with TRBJ2-4; unclear D gene. Germline V gene data show CDR1 as LGHDT and CDR2 as YNNKEL (reference sequence). The CDR3 runs to 16 residues. V lost 4 bases, J lost 3 bases, and 16 bases lay in between.